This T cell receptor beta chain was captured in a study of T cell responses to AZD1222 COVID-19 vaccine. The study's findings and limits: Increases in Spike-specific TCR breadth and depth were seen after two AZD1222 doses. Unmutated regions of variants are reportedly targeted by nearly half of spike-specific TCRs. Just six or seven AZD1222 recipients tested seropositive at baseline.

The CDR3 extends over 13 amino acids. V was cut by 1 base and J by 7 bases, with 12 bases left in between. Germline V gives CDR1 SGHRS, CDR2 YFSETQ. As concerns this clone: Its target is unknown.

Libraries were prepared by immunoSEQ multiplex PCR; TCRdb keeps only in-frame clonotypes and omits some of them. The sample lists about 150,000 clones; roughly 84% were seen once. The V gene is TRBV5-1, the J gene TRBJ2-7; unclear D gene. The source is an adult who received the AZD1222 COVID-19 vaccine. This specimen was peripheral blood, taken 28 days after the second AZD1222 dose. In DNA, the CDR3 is TGCGCCAGCAGCTTGTTTAGCTCCGTGGAGCAGTACTTC. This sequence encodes CASSLFSSVEQYF. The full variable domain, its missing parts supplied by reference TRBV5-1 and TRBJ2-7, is KAGVTQTPRYLIKTRGQQVTLSCSPISGHRSVSWYQQTPGQGLQFLFEYFSETQRNKGNFPGRFSGRQFSNSRSEMNVSTLELGDSALYLCASSLFSSVEQYFGPGTRLTVT.